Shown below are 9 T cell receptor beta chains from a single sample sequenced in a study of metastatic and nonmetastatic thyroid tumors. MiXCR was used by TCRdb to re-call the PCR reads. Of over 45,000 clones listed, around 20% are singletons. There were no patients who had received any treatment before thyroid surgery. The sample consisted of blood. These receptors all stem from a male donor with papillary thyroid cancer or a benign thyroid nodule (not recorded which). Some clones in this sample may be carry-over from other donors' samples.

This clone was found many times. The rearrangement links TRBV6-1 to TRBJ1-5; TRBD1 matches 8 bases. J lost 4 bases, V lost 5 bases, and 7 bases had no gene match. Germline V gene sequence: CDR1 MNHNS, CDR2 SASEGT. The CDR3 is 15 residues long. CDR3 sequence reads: CASSTRTGFNQPQHF. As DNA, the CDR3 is TGTGCCAGCAGTACCCGGACAGGGTTTAATCAGCCCCAGCATTTT.

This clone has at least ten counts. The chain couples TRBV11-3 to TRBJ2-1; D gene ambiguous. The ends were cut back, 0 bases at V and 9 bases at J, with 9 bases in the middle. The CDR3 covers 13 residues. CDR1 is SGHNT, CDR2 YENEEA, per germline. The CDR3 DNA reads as TGTGCCAGCAGCTTAGACGAAGGGCTTGAGCAGTTCTTC. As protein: CASSLDEGLEQFF.

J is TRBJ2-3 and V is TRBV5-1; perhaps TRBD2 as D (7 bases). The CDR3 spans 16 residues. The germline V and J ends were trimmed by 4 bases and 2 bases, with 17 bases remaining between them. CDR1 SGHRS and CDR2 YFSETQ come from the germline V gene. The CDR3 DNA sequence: TGCGCCAGCAGCCAGAAGGGGGGACTAAACACAGATACGCAGTATTTT. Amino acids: CASSQKGGLNTDTQYF.

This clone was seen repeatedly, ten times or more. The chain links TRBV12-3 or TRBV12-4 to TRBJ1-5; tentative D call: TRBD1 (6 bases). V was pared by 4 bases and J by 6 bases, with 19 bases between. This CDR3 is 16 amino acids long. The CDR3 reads CASSYSPAGGSQPQHF. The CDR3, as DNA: TGTGCCAGCAGTTATAGCCCCGCCGGGGGCAGTCAGCCCCAGCATTTT.

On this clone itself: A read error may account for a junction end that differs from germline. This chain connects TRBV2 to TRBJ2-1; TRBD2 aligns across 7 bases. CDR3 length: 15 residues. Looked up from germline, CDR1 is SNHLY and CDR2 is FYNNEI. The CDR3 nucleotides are TGTTCCAGCAGTGAAGACGGACTAGGTGCCAATGAGCAGTTCTTC. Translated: CSSSEDGLGANEQFF.

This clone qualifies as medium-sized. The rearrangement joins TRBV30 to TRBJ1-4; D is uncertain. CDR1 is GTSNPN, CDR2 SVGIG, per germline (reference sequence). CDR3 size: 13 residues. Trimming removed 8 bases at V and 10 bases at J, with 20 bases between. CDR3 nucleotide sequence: TGTGCCGGCGGCCCGAACAAAGGACGAAAACTGTTTTTT. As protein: CAGGPNKGRKLFF.

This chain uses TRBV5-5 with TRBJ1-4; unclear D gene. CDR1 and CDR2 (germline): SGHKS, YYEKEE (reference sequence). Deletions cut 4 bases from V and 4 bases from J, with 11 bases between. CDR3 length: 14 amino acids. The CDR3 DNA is TGTGCCAGCAGCCCGGTGGTGCTTAATGAAAAACTGTTTTTT. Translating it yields CASSPVVLNEKLFF.

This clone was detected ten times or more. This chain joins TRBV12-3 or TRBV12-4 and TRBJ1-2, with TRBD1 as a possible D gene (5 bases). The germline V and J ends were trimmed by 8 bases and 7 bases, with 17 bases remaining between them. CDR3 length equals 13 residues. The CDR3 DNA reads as TGTGCCAGCCTGCGCGGGGACGTACGTGGCTACACCTTC. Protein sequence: CASLRGDVRGYTF.

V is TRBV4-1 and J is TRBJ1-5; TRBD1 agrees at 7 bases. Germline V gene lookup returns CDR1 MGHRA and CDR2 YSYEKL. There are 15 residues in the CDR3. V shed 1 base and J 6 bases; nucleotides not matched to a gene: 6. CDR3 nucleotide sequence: TGCGCCAGCAGCCAAGTTGAAGGGGGCAGTCAGCCCCAGCATTTT. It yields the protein CASSQVEGGSQPQHF.